This T cell receptor (beta chain) was retrieved from a study of cytotoxic CD8 clonotypes in ibrutinib-treated CLL. About the research overall: Within the patient group, around twelve were relapsed/refractory and around 15 treatment-naive, and around 17 were IGHV unmutated.

Clones were read by immunoSEQ multiplex PCR, and TCRdb kept only the in-frame ones, dropping some. The data hold 110,000 to 150,000 clones, with approximately 80% observed a single time. The length of the CDR3 is 14 residues. CDR1 is SQVTM, CDR2 ANQGSEA, per germline. Trimming shortened V by 7 bases and J by 4 bases, and 18 bases separated the two germline ends. Here the sequenced sample was PBMCs, taken after 24 months of ibrutinib treatment. This clonotype originated in a human donor with chronic lymphocytic leukemia. The chain recombines TRBV29-1 with TRBJ2-3, with D maybe TRBD2 (5 bases). Here the CDR3 DNA reads TGCAGCGCCACCCAGGTGTTCGGGGCAGATACGCAGTATTTT. It encodes CSATQVFGADTQYF.